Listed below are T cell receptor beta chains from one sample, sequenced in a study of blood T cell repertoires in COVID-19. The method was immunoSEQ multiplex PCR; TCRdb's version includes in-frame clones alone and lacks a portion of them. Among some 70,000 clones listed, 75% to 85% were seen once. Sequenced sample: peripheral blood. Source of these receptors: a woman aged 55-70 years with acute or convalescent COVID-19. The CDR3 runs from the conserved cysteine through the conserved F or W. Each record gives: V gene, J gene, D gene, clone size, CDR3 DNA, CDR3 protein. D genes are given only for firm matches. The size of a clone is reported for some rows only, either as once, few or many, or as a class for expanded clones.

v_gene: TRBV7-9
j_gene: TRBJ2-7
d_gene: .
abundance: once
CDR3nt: TGTGCCAGCAGCCAATCCACGACACCGCAGTACTTC
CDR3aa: CASSQSTTPQYF

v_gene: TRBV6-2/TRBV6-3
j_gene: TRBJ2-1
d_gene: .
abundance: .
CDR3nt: TGTGCCACCAGTTACTTCACTAGCAGTAATGAGCAGTTCTTC
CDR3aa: CATSYFTSSNEQFF

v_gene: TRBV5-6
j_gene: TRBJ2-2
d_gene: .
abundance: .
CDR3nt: TGTGCCAGCAGCTCCTTAAGACAGGGGAGGGCCGGGGAGCTGTTTTTT
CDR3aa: CASSSLRQGRAGELFF

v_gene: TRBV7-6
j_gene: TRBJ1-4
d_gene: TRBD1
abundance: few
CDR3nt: TGTGCCAGCAGCTTTGGGACAGGGGGTGGTCAGGAACTGTTTTTT
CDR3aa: CASSFGTGGGQELFF

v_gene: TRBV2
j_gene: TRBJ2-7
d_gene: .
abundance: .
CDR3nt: TGTGCCAGCAGTGAAGTAGGGCTAGCTGGCGACGAGCAGTACTTC
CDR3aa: CASSEVGLAGDEQYF

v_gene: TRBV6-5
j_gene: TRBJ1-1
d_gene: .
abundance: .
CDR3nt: TGTGCCAGCAGACGAGACAGGTCGAACACTGAAGCTTTCTTT
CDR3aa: CASRRDRSNTEAFF

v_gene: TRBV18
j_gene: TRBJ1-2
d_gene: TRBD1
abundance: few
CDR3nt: TGTGCCAGCTCAACTTTGGACAGGCGGGGGGACTATGGCTACACCTTC
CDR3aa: CASSTLDRRGDYGYTF

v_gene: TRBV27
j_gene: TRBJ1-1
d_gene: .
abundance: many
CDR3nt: TGTGCCAGCTACGACAGCATTATGAACACTGAAGCTTTCTTT
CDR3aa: CASYDSIMNTEAFF

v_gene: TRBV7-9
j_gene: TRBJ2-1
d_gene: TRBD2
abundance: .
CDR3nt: TGTGCCAGCAGCAACCCCTGGCTACGGGGGGGTGATGAGCAGTTCTTC
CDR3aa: CASSNPWLRGGDEQFF

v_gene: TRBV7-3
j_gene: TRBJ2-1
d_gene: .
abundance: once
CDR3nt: TGTGCCAGCAGCTTAAACCCCGGACTACAACAGTTCTTC
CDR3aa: CASSLNPGLQQFF

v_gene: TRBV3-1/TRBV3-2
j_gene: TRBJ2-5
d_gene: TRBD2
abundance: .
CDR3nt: TGTGCCAGCAGCCAAGGGACTAGCGGGCGGGCAGAAGAGACCCAGTACTTC
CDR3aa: CASSQGTSGRAEETQYF

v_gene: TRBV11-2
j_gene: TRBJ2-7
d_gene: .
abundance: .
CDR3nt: TGTGCCACCCGGGGAACAGTGACCTACGAGCAGTACTTC
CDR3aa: CATRGTVTYEQYF

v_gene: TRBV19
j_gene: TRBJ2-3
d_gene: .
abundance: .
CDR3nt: TGTGCCAGTAGTATCCATCCCCAGAGCACAGATACGCAGTATTTT
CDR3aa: CASSIHPQSTDTQYF

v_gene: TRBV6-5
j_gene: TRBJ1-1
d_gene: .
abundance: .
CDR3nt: TGTGCCAGCAGTTACTCTAGATCCACTGAAGCTTTCTTT
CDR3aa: CASSYSRSTEAFF

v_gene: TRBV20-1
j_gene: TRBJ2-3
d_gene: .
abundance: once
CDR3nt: TGCAGTGCTCGGGGAGATACGCAGTATTTT
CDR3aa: CSARGDTQYF

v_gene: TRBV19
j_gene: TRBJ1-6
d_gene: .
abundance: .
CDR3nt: TGTGCCAGTAGTATCAAGGGGCTGTCACCCCTCCACTTT
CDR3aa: CASSIKGLSPLHF

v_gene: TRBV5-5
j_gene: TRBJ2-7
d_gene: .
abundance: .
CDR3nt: TGTGCCAGCAGCTTGTACGGGGATCCTTCCTACGAGCAGTACTTC
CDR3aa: CASSLYGDPSYEQYF

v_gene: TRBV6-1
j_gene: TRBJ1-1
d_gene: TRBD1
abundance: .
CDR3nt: TGTGCCAGCAGTGACCCGGGTAGGGGGCACGAGGCTTTCTTT
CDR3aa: CASSDPGRGHEAFF

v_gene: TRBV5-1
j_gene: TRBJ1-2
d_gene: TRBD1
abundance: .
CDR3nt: TGCGCCAGCAGCCCCGGGACAGGGGGCGACTATGGCTACACCTTC
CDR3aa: CASSPGTGGDYGYTF

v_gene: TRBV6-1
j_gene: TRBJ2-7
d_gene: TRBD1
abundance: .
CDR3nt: TGTGCCAGCAGTGAACTCGGACAGGGCCCCTACGAGCAGTACTTC
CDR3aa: CASSELGQGPYEQYF

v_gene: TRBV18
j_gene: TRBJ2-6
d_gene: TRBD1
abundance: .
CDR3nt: TGTGCCAGCTTTAGGGACAGGGAGCCCTCTGGGGCCAACGTCCTGACTTTC
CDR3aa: CASFRDREPSGANVLTF

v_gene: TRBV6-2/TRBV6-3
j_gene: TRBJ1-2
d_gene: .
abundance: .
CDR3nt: TGTGCCAGCAGCGGACTCACGGGGTACTATGGCTACACCTTC
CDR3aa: CASSGLTGYYGYTF

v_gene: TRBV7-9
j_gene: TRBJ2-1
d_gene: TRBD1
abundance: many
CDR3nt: TGTGCCAGCAGCTTAGTGTATGGGACAGCCTACAATGAGCAGTTCTTC
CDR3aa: CASSLVYGTAYNEQFF

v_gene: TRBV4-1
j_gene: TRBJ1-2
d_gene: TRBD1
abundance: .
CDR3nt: TGCGCCAGCAGCCAAGAGGGACAGGGGTATGGCTACACCTTC
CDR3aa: CASSQEGQGYGYTF

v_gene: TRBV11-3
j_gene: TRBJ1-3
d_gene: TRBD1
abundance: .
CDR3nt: TGTGCCAGCAGCACAGGGGTAGGAAACACCATATATTTT
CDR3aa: CASSTGVGNTIYF

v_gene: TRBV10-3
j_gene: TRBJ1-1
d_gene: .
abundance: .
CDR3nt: TGTGCCATCAGTTCAGGGTACACTGAAGCTTTCTTT
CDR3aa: CAISSGYTEAFF

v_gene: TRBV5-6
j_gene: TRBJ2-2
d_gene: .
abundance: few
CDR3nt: TGTGCCAGCAGCACCAATGCAGGGGTGGCCGGGGAGCTGTTTTTT
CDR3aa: CASSTNAGVAGELFF

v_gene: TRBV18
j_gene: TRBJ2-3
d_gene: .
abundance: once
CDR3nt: TGTGCCAGCTCACCCCCTAGCACAGATACGCAGTATTTT
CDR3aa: CASSPPSTDTQYF

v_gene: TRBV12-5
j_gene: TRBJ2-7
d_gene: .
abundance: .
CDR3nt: TGTGCTAGTGGTTTGAACGGGGTTCTCGAGCAGTACTTC
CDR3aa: CASGLNGVLEQYF

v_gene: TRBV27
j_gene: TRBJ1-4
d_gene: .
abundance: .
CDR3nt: TGTGCCAGCAGTTTACGACTACGAGGTGAAAAACTGTTTTTT
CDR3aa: CASSLRLRGEKLFF

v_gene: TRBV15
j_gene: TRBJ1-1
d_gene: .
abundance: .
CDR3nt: TGTGCCATCGGTCCACCGGGACAGAACACTGAAGCTTTCTTT
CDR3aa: CAIGPPGQNTEAFF

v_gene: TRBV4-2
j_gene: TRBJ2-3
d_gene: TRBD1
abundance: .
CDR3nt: TGTGCCAGCAGCCAAGCTCAGGCCCAGGGGGCAGATACGCAGTATTTT
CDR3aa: CASSQAQAQGADTQYF

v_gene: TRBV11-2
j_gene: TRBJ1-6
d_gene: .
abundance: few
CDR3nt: TGTGCCAGCAGCCGGGATAGCTCCTATAATTCACCCCTCCACTTT
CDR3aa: CASSRDSSYNSPLHF

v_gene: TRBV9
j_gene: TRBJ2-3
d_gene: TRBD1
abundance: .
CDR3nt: TGTGCCAGCAACAGTCCGGGACAGGGCCACACAGATACGCAGTATTTT
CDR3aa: CASNSPGQGHTDTQYF

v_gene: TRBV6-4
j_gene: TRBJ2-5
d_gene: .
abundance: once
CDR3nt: TGTGCCAGCAGCGGACACGCCGGGGAGACCCAGTACTTC
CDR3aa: CASSGHAGETQYF

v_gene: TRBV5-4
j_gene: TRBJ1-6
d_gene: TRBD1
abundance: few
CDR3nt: TGTGCCAGCAGCACCTCGGACAGGGAATCACCCCTCCACTTT
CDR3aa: CASSTSDRESPLHF

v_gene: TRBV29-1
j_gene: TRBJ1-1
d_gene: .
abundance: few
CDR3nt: TGCAGCTCCTCGGGGGGCTGGGGGATGAACACTGAAGCTTTCTTT
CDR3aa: CSSSGGWGMNTEAFF

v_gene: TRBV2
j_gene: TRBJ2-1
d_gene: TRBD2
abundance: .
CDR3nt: TGTGCCAGCAGTGATCGGGGACTATCGTTATCTGAGCAGTTCTTC
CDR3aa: CASSDRGLSLSEQFF

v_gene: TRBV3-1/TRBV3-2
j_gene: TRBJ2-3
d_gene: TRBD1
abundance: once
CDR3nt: TGTGCCAGCAGCCGATTTAGAGGGACAGCTAGCACAGATACGCAGTATTTT
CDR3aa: CASSRFRGTASTDTQYF

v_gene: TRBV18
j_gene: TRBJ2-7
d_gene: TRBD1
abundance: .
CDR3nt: TGTGCCAGCTCACCCACAGGGGGCAGATACGAGCAGTACTTC
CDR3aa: CASSPTGGRYEQYF

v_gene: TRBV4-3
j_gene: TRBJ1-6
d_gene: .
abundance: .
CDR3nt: TGCGCCAGCAGCCAAGAGGATGGGAGGGTCTCACCCCTCCACTTT
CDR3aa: CASSQEDGRVSPLHF

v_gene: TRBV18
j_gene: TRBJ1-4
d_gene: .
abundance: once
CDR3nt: TGTGCCAGCTCTCCAGGGTCTGGGGCGGAAAAACTGTTTTTT
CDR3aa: CASSPGSGAEKLFF

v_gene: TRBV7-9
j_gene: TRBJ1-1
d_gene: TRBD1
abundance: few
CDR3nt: TGTGCCAGCAGATCAGCTCGGGACAGGCGTTTGAACACTGAAGCTTTCTTT
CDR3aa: CASRSARDRRLNTEAFF

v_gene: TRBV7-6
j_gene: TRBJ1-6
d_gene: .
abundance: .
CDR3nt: TGTGCCAGCAGCTTAAGCGGGGATCCACCCCTCCACTTT
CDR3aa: CASSLSGDPPLHF

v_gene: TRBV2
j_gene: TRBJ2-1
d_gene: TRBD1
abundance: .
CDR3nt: TGTGCCAGCAGCCTACAGGGGGCGTACAATGAGCAGTTCTTC
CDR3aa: CASSLQGAYNEQFF

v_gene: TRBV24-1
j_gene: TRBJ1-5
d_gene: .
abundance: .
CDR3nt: TGTGCCACCAGTGATCACAGGAGCAATCAGCCCCAGCATTTT
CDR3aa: CATSDHRSNQPQHF

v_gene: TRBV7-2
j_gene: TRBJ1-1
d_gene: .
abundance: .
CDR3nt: TGTGCCAGCAGCGCCCAGGCCCACACTGAAGCTTTCTTT
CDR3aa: CASSAQAHTEAFF

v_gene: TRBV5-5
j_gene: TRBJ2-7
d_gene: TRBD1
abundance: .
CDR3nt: TGTGCCAGCAGCCGCGGGACAGGGGGCCCCTACGAGCAGTACTTC
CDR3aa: CASSRGTGGPYEQYF

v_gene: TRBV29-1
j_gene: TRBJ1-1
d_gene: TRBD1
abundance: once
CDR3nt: TGCAGCGTTGAGACAGGGGGACAGACTGAAGCTTTCTTT
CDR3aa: CSVETGGQTEAFF

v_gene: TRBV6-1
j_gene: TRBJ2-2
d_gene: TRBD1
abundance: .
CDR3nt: TGTGCCAGCAGTGGGACAGGCGGTTGGGACACCGGGGAGCTGTTTTTT
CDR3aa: CASSGTGGWDTGELFF

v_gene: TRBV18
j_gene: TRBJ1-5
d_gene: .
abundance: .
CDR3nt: TGTGCCAGCTCACCTTTCTCCGGGCGGGACCAGCCCCAGCATTTT
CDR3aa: CASSPFSGRDQPQHF

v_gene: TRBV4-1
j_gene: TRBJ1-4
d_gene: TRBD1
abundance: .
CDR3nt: TGCGCCAGCAGCCAAGTGACAGGGGTAACTAATGAAAAACTGTTTTTT
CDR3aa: CASSQVTGVTNEKLFF